The entry below describes one T cell receptor beta chain. Germline V gene data show CDR1 as LNHDA and CDR2 as SQIVND (reference sequence). The CDR3 length is 15 residues. V dropped 4 bases and J dropped 0 bases, with 10 bases sitting between them. The data were obtained in a study of blood T cell repertoires in COVID-19. Profiling relied on immunoSEQ multiplex PCR, and the TCRdb table lists in-frame clones only, not all of them. The table has roughly 59,000 clones, about 81% seen once. The V gene is TRBV19, the J gene TRBJ1-3; D is uncertain. The sequence was collected from a man at least 80 years old with acute or convalescent COVID-19. Material: peripheral blood. CDR3 region: CASSNQAFSGNTIYF. The CDR3 DNA sequence: TGTGCCAGTAGTAACCAGGCTTTCTCTGGAAACACCATATATTTT. Full variable domain (remainder filled in from reference TRBV19 and TRBJ1-3): DGGITQSPKYLFRKEGQNVTLSCEQNLNHDAMYWYRQDPGQGLRLIYYSQIVNDFQKGDIAEGYSVSREKKESFPLTVTSAQKNPTAFYLCASSNQAFSGNTIYFGEGSWLTVV.